Included here is one T cell receptor (beta chain) sequence, with context. The antigen this receptor binds is unknown. No much larger clone is present one base from it, and per-base qualities are unavailable. Participants were included only if at least one PBMC sample before ART initiation and at least two post-ART samples were available. Every participant with HIV received treatment in the United States of America. Before DNA extraction, cryopreserved samples of about 1-10 million PBMC were thawed and washed. At the time of the earliest PBMC sample for each participant with HIV, ages ranged from about 20 to 54 years. Each participant contributed PBMC samples from 1-4 timepoints before ART initiation and 2-8 timepoints after ART initiation, with a median of 7 samples. Serial HIV viral load, CD4+ T-cell count, ART history and demographic data were obtained for every participant. A Qiagen kit on a QIAcube was used to extract genomic DNA from unsorted PBMC, with samples processed in batches of 12.

The immunoSEQ hsTCRB v3.0 assay was used at survey level resolution to sequence the TRB variable region. The targeted TRB sequencing depth was roughly 40,000-55,000 T-cell genomes per sample. An Illumina MiSeq with a v3 150-cycle kit was used to sequence the pooled TRB libraries. As for how the authors treated the data: Analysis of repertoires was carried out in R inside a reproducible Nextflow workflow spanning QC, data transformation and analysis. LymphoSeq2, an R package for exploring AIRR-Seq data, was used to implement custom analyses. A few samples that yielded fewer than 5000 total TRB sequences were excluded, so that under 200 HIV repertoires were analyzed. Among the 188 retained HIV repertoires, 55 to 65 were collected before ART initiation and fewer than 150 were collected after ART initiation. Each repertoire was downsampled to 5000 TRB nucleotide sequences, and summary statistics were averaged across 100 downsampling iterations. Only TRB sequences with CDR3 regions of at least seven amino acids were retained for analysis. A Shannon entropy-derived clonality score and the Gini coefficient were used to measure diversity. Repertoire networks linked the top 5000 CDR3 amino acid sequences whenever two sequences differed by an edit distance of one. For TRB CDR3 amino acid sequences, antigen specificity groups and MHC restriction were predicted with GLIPH2. To flag known CMV, EBV, HIV or tissue antigen associations, CDR3 amino acid sequences were matched against VDJdb and McPAS-TCR. Pre-ART, post-ART and control groups were compared with Wilcoxon signed-rank tests and Holm-Bonferroni correction. Sourced from immuneACCESS, this table was stored by TCRdb with only in-frame sequences that have V and J called. A share of the clones is absent; for the studies checked, an unresolved V gene accounts for under half, and the remainder has no known explanation. V, J and clone size were drawn from that table, and D and trimming were deduced from the DNA. The sample table shows some 13,000 clones, and approximately 86% are seen once. 17% of the sample goes to the ten largest clones.

This specimen belongs to a study of long-term antiretroviral therapy in people with HIV (dated 2022 in TCRdb). About the investigation overall: The earliest samples were collected roughly a decade before the 2015 WHO recommendation for immediate ART, at a time when ART was usually postponed until CD4 counts fell. A total of roughly 200 cryopreserved PBMC samples came from a few dozen adults with confirmed HIV infection and were collected serially over a mean of roughly six years (range 1-12). About 35% of the 30 participants with HIV were female. No cross-contamination during QIAcube processing was seen in test extractions of a monoclonal T-cell line run alongside around 31 polyclonal samples. A retrospective serial study tested whether ART initiation and durable HIV suppression were associated with changes in peripheral blood TRB repertoire composition and diversity.

Points the paper makes about the study in general: A significant increase in TRB diversity was found to be associated with ART initiation, although TRB diversity was observed to remain significantly below that of transplant donor controls even after long-term ART. At every time point, the repertoire was dominated by expanded TRB clones first identified before ART initiation, although this dominance fluctuated and, in many PLHIV, declined after ART. Narrower CDR3 length ranges were observed in HIV repertoires than in controls, and an antigen-experienced repertoire with only a slight naive shift after ART was suggested by the network structure. Because cell numbers in pre-ART samples were limited, unsorted PBMC were profiled instead of sorted CD4+ and CD8+ T cells. Because PBMC availability was limited, only the TCR beta chain was sequenced, with no alpha chain pairing. Samples dated from the mid-2000s to the late 2010s, and the ART regimens used may be less effective than current ones. No data were available on ART adherence, viral resistance or therapy changes, limiting inferences about post-ART repertoire changes.

The cysteine opens and the phenylalanine closes a CDR3 of 14 amino acids. Of all the DNA, just the CDR3 is kept, 42 bases in frame from base 1. Sequences SGHNT (CDR1) and YENEEA (CDR2) are obtained from the germline V gene. V is trimmed back by 1 base and J by 4 bases, and the junction contains 2 bases that no gene match accounts for. This sequence uses TRBV11-3 and TRBJ2-5; TRBD2 fits 8 bases in the junction. This receptor was identified in a man in his forties with HIV. The sample here was unsorted PBMCs, taken 3.4 years after starting antiretroviral therapy. In nucleotide form, the sequence is TGTGCCAGCAGCTTAGGAGCGGGAGTAGAGACCCAGTACTTC. The resulting protein is CASSLGAGVETQYF.